The 10 T cell receptor beta chains reported below all come from one sample, sequenced in a study of metastatic and nonmetastatic thyroid tumors. Thyroid surgery took place with no prior treatment in any patient. MiXCR re-clonotyped the PCR reads for TCRdb. The table lists approximately 7,700 clones, less than 35% of them singletons. Sequenced: tumor tissue. These receptors were taken from a female donor with papillary thyroid cancer or a benign thyroid nodule (not recorded which). Some clones in this sample may be carry-over from other donors' samples.

The chain carries TRBV7-1 and TRBJ2-1; D is unclear. TRBV7-1 is placed among ORFs of uncertain function. V was clipped by 1 base and J by 6 bases, with 22 bases between them. The CDR3 runs 18 residues. CDR3 sequence reads: CASSSELTRVKAGNEQFF. In nucleotides, the CDR3 is TGTGCCAGCAGCTCAGAATTAACCCGGGTGAAGGCTGGCAATGAGCAGTTCTTC.

The gene calls are TRBV20-1 and TRBJ1-1; D possibly corresponds to TRBD1 (6 bases). Germline-derived CDR1 and CDR2 are DFQATT and SNEGSKA (reference sequence). V was trimmed by 0 bases and J by 11 bases, leaving 22 bases between them. The CDR3 is made up of 15 amino acids. CDR3 coding DNA: TGCAGTGCTAGAGATTCCCGGGGGGCCGGAGTGGGTGCTTTCTTT. Its translation is CSARDSRGAGVGAFF.

This clone has just a few counts. V is TRBV7-6 and J is TRBJ2-3; TRBD2 agrees at 9 bases. This CDR3 comprises 17 residues. Germline V gene sequence: CDR1 SGHVS, CDR2 FNYEAQ. The V gene end was trimmed by 3 bases and the J gene end by 4 bases; junction bases not matched to a gene: 11. The CDR3 DNA reads as TGTGCCAGCAGCTTCTTAGCGGGAGAGATAGGGGCAGATACGCAGTATTTT. As protein: CASSFLAGEIGADTQYF.

This clone is medium-sized within its sample. The chain joins TRBV6-2 or TRBV6-3 to TRBJ2-4; TRBD1 might be the D (6 bases). The CDR3 is 14 amino acids. Germline CDR1 is MNHEY and CDR2 is SVGEGT. Trimming shortened V by 9 bases and J by 0 bases, and 12 bases separated the two germline ends. Here the CDR3 reads CASRQELAKNIQYF. For the CDR3, the DNA is TGTGCCAGTAGACAGGAGCTAGCCAAAAACATTCAGTACTTC.

This clone was observed a handful of times. One end of the junction is discordant with germline, which a read error may explain. The chain combines TRBV6-4 with TRBJ1-1; 9 bases map to TRBD1. Per germline, CDR1 MRHNA and CDR2 SNTAGT. The CDR3 spans 14 residues. Here the CDR3 reads CASSYSTGGTEAFF. The CDR3 DNA reads TGTGCCAGCAGTTACTCGACAGGGGGCACTGAAGCTTTCTTT.

On this clone: Because the CDR3 is missing its conserved closing phenylalanine or tryptophan, this is likely a read error. V is TRBV12-3 or TRBV12-4 and J is TRBJ2-1; TRBD2 matches 8 bases. V lost 1 base, J lost 10 bases, and 9 bases stayed unmatched. The CDR3 is made up of 15 amino acids. The CDR3 nucleotides read TGTGCCAGCAGTTTAGGTACGGGGGGGCCTTACGAGCAGTTCAGC. It specifies CASSLGTGGPYEQFS.

This clone was counted a few times. The chain has TRBV19 and TRBJ2-7; TRBD2 is a possible D gene (6 bases). Germline values: CDR1 LNHDA, CDR2 SQIVND (reference sequence). Trimming shortened V by 6 bases and J by 6 bases, and 9 bases separated the two germline ends. This CDR3 region has 11 residues. The DNA of the CDR3 is TGTGCCAGTAGGGCGGGGCCCGAGCAGTACTTC. It translates to CASRAGPEQYF.

The chain joins TRBV6-1 to TRBJ1-2; D is unclear. Trimming removed 3 bases from V and 8 bases from J, with 19 bases in between. The CDR3 contains 15 residues. CDR1 MNHNS and CDR2 SASEGT come from the germline V gene. The CDR3 sequence: CASSDLYTYSHGYTF. CDR3 in DNA: TGTGCCAGCAGTGATCTCTATACCTATTCCCACGGCTACACCTTC.

This clone was observed a few times. V and J are TRBV19 and TRBJ1-2; maybe TRBD1 (6 bases). This CDR3 contains 14 residues. CDR1 and CDR2 from the germline V gene are LNHDA and SQIVND (reference sequence). Deletions cut 3 bases from V and 4 bases from J, with 12 bases between. CDR3: CASSISDSFYGYTF. In nucleotides, the CDR3 is TGTGCCAGTAGTATTTCGGACAGCTTCTATGGCTACACCTTC.

This clone was counted at least ten times. Possible read error: a much larger clone is one base away. The chain employs TRBV9 and TRBJ2-7, with unresolved D. The CDR3 is 14 residues long. Germline assignment: CDR1 SGDLS and CDR2 YYNGEE. In DNA, the CDR3 is TGTGCCAGCAGCGTAGGAGGCAGCTCCTGCGAGCAGTACTTC. Translating gives CASSVGGSSCEQYF.